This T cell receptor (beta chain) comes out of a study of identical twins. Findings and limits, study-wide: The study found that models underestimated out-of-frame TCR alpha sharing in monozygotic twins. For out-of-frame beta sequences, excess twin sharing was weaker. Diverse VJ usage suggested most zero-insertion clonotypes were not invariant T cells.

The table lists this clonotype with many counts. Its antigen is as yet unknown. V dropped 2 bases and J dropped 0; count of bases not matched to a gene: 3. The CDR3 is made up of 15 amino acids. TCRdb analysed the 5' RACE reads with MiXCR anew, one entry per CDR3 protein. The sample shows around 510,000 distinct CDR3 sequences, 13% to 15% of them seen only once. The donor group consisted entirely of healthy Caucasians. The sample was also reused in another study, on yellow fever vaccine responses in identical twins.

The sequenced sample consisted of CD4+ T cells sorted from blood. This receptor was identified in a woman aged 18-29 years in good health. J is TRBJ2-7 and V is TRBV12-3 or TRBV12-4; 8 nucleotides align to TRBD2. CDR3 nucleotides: TGTGCCAGCAGTTTATCGGGAGGGACCTCCTACGAGCAGTACTTC. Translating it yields CASSLSGGTSYEQYF.